The T cell receptor beta chain under discussion was sequenced for a study of blood T cell repertoires in COVID-19. The germline gives CDR1 SGHTA, CDR2 FQGNSA. This CDR3 region has 15 residues. Trimming at V came to 1 base and at J to 8 bases, leaving 7 bases not matched to a gene. As handled by the study authors: Amplification of reference gene primers was used by the study to estimate nucleated cell counts. Profiled with immunoSEQ multiplex PCR; TCRdb holds only in-frame clones, not every one. The DNA gave D and trimming, while V, J and clone size come from that table. The sample lists over 75,000 clones; around 90% were seen once.

The origin of this receptor is a human donor with COVID-19, enrolled during active disease. The donor label of this sample is uncertain. This chain connects TRBV7-2 to TRBJ2-2; 7 nucleotides agree with TRBD1. Sequencing used peripheral blood. The CDR3 spells CASSLDRGVIGELFF. CDR3 bases: TGTGCCAGCAGCTTAGACAGGGGTGTTATTGGGGAGCTGTTTTTT.